This TCR beta chain originates from a study of shared clonotypes between healthy human individuals. The CDR3 has 15 amino acids. In germline, CDR1 is KGHSH, CDR2 LQKENI. Trimming cost V 6 bases and J 6 bases; bases outside gene matches: 5. Some clones are missing from TCRdb's copy, which holds only in-frame ones; the method was immunoSEQ multiplex PCR. The sample has 900,000 to 1,200,000 clones; more than 75% are singletons. Material: memory CD4+ T cells from PBMCs. The subset here: CD45RA-negative fraction. V is TRBV18 and J is TRBJ2-1; the match to TRBD2 covers 13 bases. The receptor was isolated from a young man in good health. Some clones in this sample may be carry-over from other donors' samples. CDR3 residues: CASSRGLAGSNEQFF. As DNA, the CDR3 is TGTGCCAGCTCCCGGGGACTAGCGGGATCCAATGAGCAGTTCTTC.